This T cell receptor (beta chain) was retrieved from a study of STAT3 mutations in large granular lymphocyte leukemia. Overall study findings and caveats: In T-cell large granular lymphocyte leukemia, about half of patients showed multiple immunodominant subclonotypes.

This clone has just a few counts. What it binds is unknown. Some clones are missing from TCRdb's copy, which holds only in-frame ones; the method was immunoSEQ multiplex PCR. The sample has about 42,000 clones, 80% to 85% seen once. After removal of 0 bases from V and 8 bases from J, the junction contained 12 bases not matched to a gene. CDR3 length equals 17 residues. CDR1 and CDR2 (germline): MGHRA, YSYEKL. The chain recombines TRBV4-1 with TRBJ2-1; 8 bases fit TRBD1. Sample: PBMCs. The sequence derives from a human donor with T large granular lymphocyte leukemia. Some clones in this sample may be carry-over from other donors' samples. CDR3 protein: CASSQDDPGQVFDEQFF. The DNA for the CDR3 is TGCGCCAGCAGCCAAGATGACCCGGGACAGGTGTTCGATGAGCAGTTCTTC.